Listed below are T cell receptor beta chains from one sample, sequenced in a study of identical twins. TCRdb called the 5' RACE reads again in MiXCR, with one record for every CDR3 protein. The sample lists about 660,000 distinct CDR3 sequences; 8% to 9% were seen once. The sample was also linked to a second study, of yellow fever vaccine responses in identical twins.

Sequenced: PBMCs. The receptors originated from a woman aged 18-29 years in good health. The CDR3 runs from the conserved cysteine through the conserved F or W. A D gene is named only where the DNA matches it firmly. Clone size appears in some rows only: once, few, many, or a class for an expanded clone.

v_gene	abundance	d_gene	j_gene	CDR3nt	CDR3aa
TRBV6-2/TRBV6-3	few	TRBD1	TRBJ2-4	TGTGCCAGCAGTTTGGACAGGGGGGAGTGGAACATTCAGTACTTC	CASSLDRGEWNIQYF
TRBV6-5	many	.	TRBJ1-3	TGTGCCAGCAGTTACTTTTCGCCTGGAAACTTAAACTCTGGAAACACCATATATTTT	CASSYFSPGNLNSGNTIYF
TRBV4-3	many	.	TRBJ1-1	TGCGCCAGCAGCCAAGATGGTCCCCCCGTGAACACTGAAGCTTTCTTT	CASSQDGPPVNTEAFF
TRBV12-3/TRBV12-4	many	TRBD1	TRBJ2-1	TGTGCCAGCAGTTTAGGACAGGGAGTCGATGAGCAGTTCTTC	CASSLGQGVDEQFF
TRBV12-3/TRBV12-4	many	TRBD1	TRBJ1-2	TGTGCCAGCAGTTTAGAGGGGGCGCGGGTCGGCTACACCTTC	CASSLEGARVGYTF
TRBV11-2	many	TRBD1	TRBJ2-4	TGTGCCAGCAGCGCCCAGGGGGCGTTGGCCAAAAACATTCAGTACTTC	CASSAQGALAKNIQYF
TRBV28	few	.	TRBJ2-2	TGTGCCAGCAGTTCCAGGGCCTCTACGACCGGGGAGCTGTTTTTT	CASSSRASTTGELFF
TRBV12-3/TRBV12-4	many	.	TRBJ2-5	TGTGCCAGCAGTCCGCGGGACCAAGAGACCCAGTACTTC	CASSPRDQETQYF
TRBV5-1	few	TRBD1	TRBJ2-5	TGCGCCAGCAGCTCGATACAGGGGGACGAGACCCAGTACTTC	CASSSIQGDETQYF
TRBV3-1	many	.	TRBJ2-1	TGTGCCAGCAGCCAGGAAACCACTGGCCTAGAGGTAAATGAGCAGTTCTTC	CASSQETTGLEVNEQFF
TRBV20-1	many	TRBD2	TRBJ2-2	TGCAGTGCTTACTCGACTAGCGGGAGGTTCACCGGGGAGCTGTTTTTT	CSAYSTSGRFTGELFF
TRBV6-1	.	TRBD1	TRBJ2-2	TGTGCCAGCGTGAGGGACAGGGGAGTAGCGGGGAGATACACCGGGGAGCTGTTTTTT	CASVRDRGVAGRYTGELFF
TRBV5-1	many	TRBD1	TRBJ2-7	TGCGCCAGCAGTGCCCCCGGGACAGGGGCCCCCTACGAGCAGTACTTC	CASSAPGTGAPYEQYF
TRBV4-3	many	TRBD2	TRBJ2-1	TGCGCCAGCAGCCAAGATCCCGCGGGAGGGTACAATGAGCAGTTCTTC	CASSQDPAGGYNEQFF
TRBV4-1	few	.	TRBJ2-1	TGCGCCAGCAGCCAAGAAGGGTTGAACAATGAGCAGTTCTTC	CASSQEGLNNEQFF
TRBV11-3	.	TRBD2	TRBJ2-3	TGTGCCAGCAGCGGATTTAGCGGGGGGGCTGAAGATACGCAGTATTTT	CASSGFSGGAEDTQYF
TRBV11-2	many	TRBD2	TRBJ2-1	TGTGCCAGCAGCCGGACTAGCGGGAGGGTCCATCCTTACAATGAGCAGTTCTTC	CASSRTSGRVHPYNEQFF
TRBV12-3/TRBV12-4	many	.	TRBJ2-7	TGTGCCAGCAGAGAGACAGGGAGGAGCTCCTACGAGCAGTACTTC	CASRETGRSSYEQYF
TRBV4-3	.	.	TRBJ2-1	TGCGCCAGCAGCCAAGCTACATCGGCCTACAATGAGCAGTTCTTC	CASSQATSAYNEQFF
TRBV9	.	TRBD1	TRBJ1-3	TGTGCCAGCAGCGTAGGATCAGGGGGTCCTGGAAACACCATATATTTT	CASSVGSGGPGNTIYF
TRBV6-1	few	TRBD2	TRBJ2-1	TGTGCCAGCAGTACGACTAGCGGGGGCAATGAGCAGTTCTTC	CASSTTSGGNEQFF
TRBV6-1	many	.	TRBJ2-1	TGTGCCAGCACCCCGCGCCAGTGGGGTGAGCAGTTCTTC	CASTPRQWGEQFF
TRBV29-1	.	TRBD2	TRBJ2-3	TGCAGCGTTGAAGGGGTAGCGGGGCCCACAGATACGCAGTATTTT	CSVEGVAGPTDTQYF
TRBV7-3	many	TRBD1	TRBJ2-2	TGTGCCAGCAGCCCCTCCGGGACAGGGGTCCGGGAGCTGTTTTTT	CASSPSGTGVRELFF
TRBV9	.	TRBD2	TRBJ2-1	TGTGCCAGCAGCGTAGCCCCAGGCCTACTAGCGGGGAACAATGAGCAGTTCTTC	CASSVAPGLLAGNNEQFF
TRBV5-1	many	TRBD2	TRBJ2-7	TGCGCCAGCAGCTTGGTGGCTAGCGGAGCCTACGAGCAGTACTTC	CASSLVASGAYEQYF
TRBV27	.	TRBD2	TRBJ2-5	TGTGCCAGCAGTTTGGGACTAGCGGGAGTTGCGGCAGAGACCCAGTACTTC	CASSLGLAGVAAETQYF
TRBV3-1	many	.	TRBJ2-7	TGTGCCAGCAGCCAAGAAAGCTACGAGCAGTACTTC	CASSQESYEQYF
TRBV12-3/TRBV12-4	.	.	TRBJ1-2	TGTGCCAGCAGCAGACGGGGGGGGATCGTCCATGGCTACACCTTC	CASSRRGGIVHGYTF
TRBV19	few	TRBD1	TRBJ1-2	TGTGCCAGTAGCGGCAGGGGGGACTATGGCTACACCTTC	CASSGRGDYGYTF
TRBV12-3/TRBV12-4	.	.	TRBJ1-1	TGTGCCAGCAGTGCTATAATCGAAGCTGAAGCTTTCTTT	CASSAIIEAEAFF
TRBV6-2/TRBV6-3	.	TRBD2	TRBJ2-7	TGTGCCAGCGGAGCGGGAGGGACTTACGAGCAGTACTTC	CASGAGGTYEQYF
TRBV5-6	.	TRBD1	TRBJ2-1	TGTGCCAGCAGCGGGACAGGATTCAATGAGCAGTTCTTC	CASSGTGFNEQFF
TRBV4-2	.	.	TRBJ2-7	TGTGCCAGCAGCCTAGCTCTGAGTACCTCCTACGAGCAGTACTTC	CASSLALSTSYEQYF
TRBV3-1	many	TRBD2	TRBJ2-7	TGTGCCAGCAGCCAGTCCCCTAGCGGGGGTAGCTCCTACGAGCAGTACTTC	CASSQSPSGGSSYEQYF
TRBV4-2	once	TRBD2	TRBJ2-1	TGTGCCAGCAGCCCCGGTGGCGGGAGGGACAATGAGCAGTTCTTC	CASSPGGGRDNEQFF
TRBV7-9	few	.	TRBJ1-1	TGTGCCAGCAGCTTAGGTGGCAGGGAACACACTGAAGCTTTCTTT	CASSLGGREHTEAFF
TRBV20-1	.	TRBD2	TRBJ2-2	TGCAGTGCTGCGACTAGCTGGAACACCGGGGAGCTGTTTTTT	CSAATSWNTGELFF
TRBV6-2/TRBV6-3	few	TRBD2	TRBJ2-2	TGTGCCAGCAGGAGCGGGAGAGCCCCCGGGGAGCTGTTTTTT	CASRSGRAPGELFF
TRBV4-3	few	TRBD2	TRBJ2-7	TGCGCCAGCAGCCAAGACGCCCTAGCGGGAGCCTACGAGCAGTACTTC	CASSQDALAGAYEQYF
TRBV27	few	TRBD1	TRBJ1-4	TGTGCCAGCAGCCTAACGGGACAGCATGAAAAACTGTTTTTT	CASSLTGQHEKLFF
TRBV6-2/TRBV6-3	few	.	TRBJ2-7	TGTGCCAGCAGTCCCCGGGAAATTCCCCTCTCCGGGCAGTACTTC	CASSPREIPLSGQYF
TRBV6-1	once	TRBD2	TRBJ2-7	TGTGCCAGCAGACCACTAGCGGGGGCACACGAGCAGTACTTC	CASRPLAGAHEQYF
TRBV11-2	few	.	TRBJ2-7	TGTGCCAGCAGCTTAGATCTACTAGCTTCCCACGAGCAGTACTTC	CASSLDLLASHEQYF
TRBV5-1	.	.	TRBJ1-4	TGCGCCAGCAGGGGGGTTACTAATGAAAAACTGTTTTTT	CASRGVTNEKLFF